Shown below are 19 T cell receptor beta chains from a single sample sequenced in a study of cytomegalovirus exposure and HLA in healthy donors (dated by TCRdb to about 2017). The library was generated by the immunoSEQ multiplex PCR assay. A mixture of 60 forward primers for TCR Vbeta segments and 13 reverse primers for TCR Jbeta segments was used in the multiplex PCR. The immuneACCESS repertoire file appears here via TCRdb, limited to in-frame rearrangements. These files lack a portion of the clones; in checked studies, under half of the deficit traces to unresolved V genes, and the cause of the others is not known. This sample holds roughly 190,000 clones; more than 65% were observed only once. The top ten constitute around 3.6% of the sample. Sequencing used PBMCs. All receptors come from a middle-aged man in good health and CMV-seropositive.

The J gene is TRBJ2-2, the V gene TRBV4-1; D might be TRBD2 (6 bases). From germline, CDR1 is MGHRA and CDR2 YSYEKL. This CDR3 region has 13 residues. V was shortened by 1 base and J by 7 bases, with 7 bases between the two germline ends. The chain's CDR3 is CASSQGGGGELFF. The CDR3 nucleotides read TGCGCCAGCAGCCAAGGGGGAGGCGGGGAGCTGTTTTTT.

The gene calls are TRBV29-1 and TRBJ1-2; D call uncertain. V was pared by 5 bases and J by 6 bases, with 13 bases between. Germline values: CDR1 SQVTM, CDR2 ANQGSEA. This CDR3 comprises 12 residues. CDR3 coding DNA: TGCAGCGTTAAATCAGGAAAGGATGGCTACACCTTC. Translation gives CSVKSGKDGYTF. The complete variable domain, with remaining parts taken from reference TRBV29-1 and TRBJ1-2, reads SAVISQKPSRDICQRGTSLTIQCQVDSQVTMMFWYRQQPGQSLTLIATANQGSEATYESGFVIDKFPISRPNLTFSTLTVSNMSPEDSSIYLCSVKSGKDGYTFGSGTRLTVV.

CDR3 bases: TGCGCCAGCAGTCAATCGGGACACCCCCGGAATTCACCCCTCCACTTT. Amino acids: CASSQSGHPRNSPLHF. The J gene is TRBJ1-6, the V gene TRBV23-1, with D possibly TRBD1 on 6 matching bases. TRBV23-1 is given ORF status, its function remaining uncertain. This CDR3 has 16 amino acids. V dropped 0 bases and J dropped 7 bases, with 13 bases sitting between them.

This sequence joins TRBV7-2 and TRBJ2-7; a weak D match, TRBD2 (6 bases). This CDR3 has 14 residues. Trimming shortened V by 4 bases and J by 4 bases, and 14 bases separated the two germline ends. The germline V gene has CDR1 SGHTA and CDR2 FQGNSA. This CDR3 is CASSSSRGSYEQYF. The CDR3 DNA follows: TGTGCCAGCAGCTCGTCCCGGGGGTCATACGAGCAGTACTTC. Using reference TRBV7-2 and TRBJ2-7 for the parts outside the CDR3, the full variable domain is GAGVSQSPSNKVTEKGKDVELRCDPISGHTALYWYRQSLGQGLEFLIYFQGNSAPDKSGLPSDRFSAERTGGSVSTLTIQRTQQEDSAVYLCASSSSRGSYEQYFGPGTRLTVT.

The chain couples TRBV6-6 to TRBJ2-7; D may be TRBD1 (6 bases). V lost 7 bases to trimming and J lost 0 bases, with 10 bases between them. CDR3 length equals 13 residues. From germline, CDR1 is MNHNY and CDR2 SVGAGI (reference sequence). The DNA of the CDR3 is TGTGCCAGCAACAAACAGGGCTCCTACGAGCAGTACTTC. Residues: CASNKQGSYEQYF.

The J gene is TRBJ2-3, the V gene TRBV28; TRBD2 might be the D (6 bases). This CDR3 comprises 17 residues. In germline, CDR1 is MDHEN, CDR2 SYDVKM. V gave up 5 bases and J gave up 2 bases, with 20 bases separating them. CDR3: CASSEPGGGGATDTQYF. Written as DNA, the CDR3 is TGTGCCAGCAGTGAACCCGGTGGGGGAGGCGCCACAGATACGCAGTATTTT.

This chain links TRBV2 with TRBJ1-5, with TRBD1 identical over 7 bases. This CDR3 has 14 residues. V lost 3 bases to trimming and J lost 4 bases; unmatched junction nucleotides: 3. CDR1 is SNHLY and CDR2 is FYNNEI in the germline V gene. The CDR3: CASSEDRRNQPQHF. The CDR3 region has the DNA TGTGCCAGCAGTGAGGACAGGCGAAATCAGCCCCAGCATTTT. The variable domain in full, completed from reference TRBV2 and TRBJ1-5, reads EPEVTQTPSHQVTQMGQEVILRCVPISNHLYFYWYRQILGQKVEFLVSFYNNEISEKSEIFDDQFSVERPDGSNFTLKIRSTKLEDSAMYFCASSEDRRNQPQHFGDGTRLSIL.

The J gene is TRBJ2-7, the V gene TRBV6-4, with 9 bases matching TRBD1. The germline CDR1 and CDR2 sequences are MRHNA and SNTAGT. Trimming took 4 bases from V and 3 from J; bases not matched to a gene: 13. The CDR3 consists of 17 residues. CDR3 in amino acids: CASSALGTGPIHYEQYF. The CDR3 DNA follows: TGTGCCAGCAGTGCTTTGGGGACAGGGCCAATCCACTACGAGCAGTACTTC.

The rearrangement links TRBV7-7 to TRBJ2-3; a weak D match, TRBD2 (6 bases). The CDR3 contains 15 residues. Between the trimmed V and J ends, which lost 1 base and 6 bases, there was a span of 14 bases. The germline V gene has CDR1 SSHAT and CDR2 FNYEAQ (reference sequence). This CDR3 is CASSLGAGGWDTQYF. The CDR3 coding sequence is TGTGCCAGCAGCTTAGGAGCAGGAGGGTGGGATACGCAGTATTTT.

The chain carries TRBV5-1 and TRBJ2-3, with 8 nucleotides matching TRBD2. Germline CDR1 reads SGHRS; CDR2 reads YFSETQ. With 4 bases clipped from V and 2 bases from J, the junction kept 6 bases outside the gene matches. The CDR3 loop spans 15 amino acids. The CDR3: CASSMGLESTDTQYF. In DNA, the CDR3 is TGCGCCAGCAGCATGGGACTAGAGTCCACAGATACGCAGTATTTT. The full variable domain, in which reference TRBV5-1 and TRBJ2-3 provide the parts outside the CDR3, is KAGVTQTPRYLIKTRGQQVTLSCSPISGHRSVSWYQQTPGQGLQFLFEYFSETQRNKGNFPGRFSGRQFSNSRSEMNVSTLELGDSALYLCASSMGLESTDTQYFGPGTRLTVL.

The chain recombines TRBV19 with TRBJ1-1; D gene uncertain. V lost 3 bases, J lost 0 bases, and 5 bases lay in between. The CDR3 extends over 13 amino acids. Germline V gene data show CDR1 as LNHDA and CDR2 as SQIVND (reference sequence). CDR3 nucleotides: TGTGCCAGTAGTATCAATCTGAACACTGAAGCTTTCTTT. This codes for CASSINLNTEAFF.

This sequence joins TRBV6-6 and TRBJ1-2; D gene unclear. Germline-derived CDR1 and CDR2 are MNHNY and SVGAGI (reference sequence). The CDR3 extends over 11 amino acids. Trimming removed 5 bases at V and 5 bases at J, with 6 bases between. The CDR3 loop reads CASSPGYGYTF. The CDR3 DNA reads TGTGCCAGCAGTCCGGGGTATGGCTACACCTTC.

The chain combines TRBV5-6 with TRBJ1-2; D is possibly TRBD1 (6 bases). The CDR3 sequence is 14 residues long. V gave up 4 bases and J gave up 8 bases, with 18 bases separating them. Looked up from germline, CDR1 is SGHDT and CDR2 is YYEEEE. The DNA of the CDR3 is TGTGCCAGCAGCCACGGAATTGGGCAGGGGGGCTACACCTTC. Encoded protein: CASSHGIGQGGYTF.

The chain couples TRBV6-1 to TRBJ2-1; D call uncertain. The CDR3 runs 14 residues. V gave up 2 bases and J gave up 7 bases, with 12 bases separating them. Per germline, CDR1 MNHNS and CDR2 SASEGT. This CDR3 reads CASSEWAQMNEQFF. The CDR3 coding sequence is TGTGCCAGCAGTGAATGGGCCCAAATGAATGAGCAGTTCTTC.

The rearrangement uses TRBV11-1 and TRBJ1-1; the D is unclear. V was cut by 1 base and J by 4 bases, with 10 bases left in between. From germline, CDR1 is SGHAT and CDR2 FQDESV (reference sequence). The CDR3 is 14 amino acids. In DNA, the CDR3 is TGTGCCAGCAGCTTAGTACGCGGGTCCACTGAAGCTTTCTTT. Translating gives CASSLVRGSTEAFF.

The chain has TRBV7-3 and TRBJ2-3; 10 nucleotides match TRBD1. The trim removed 3 bases at V and 6 bases at J, leaving 6 bases unmatched. The CDR3 extends over 15 amino acids. Looked up from germline, CDR1 is SGHTA and CDR2 is FQGTGA. The DNA of the CDR3 is TGTGCCAGCAGCTTGGGACAGGGGATATGGGATACGCAGTATTTT. Its translation: CASSLGQGIWDTQYF.

This rearrangement joins TRBV19 to TRBJ1-2; TRBD1 agrees at 12 bases. This CDR3 is built from 14 residues. The germline V gene encodes CDR1 LNHDA and CDR2 SQIVND (reference sequence). The J segment lost 4 bases and the V segment lost 6 bases, leaving 3 bases of the junction unmatched. The CDR3 nucleotides read TGTGCCAGTAGGCGGGACAGGGGGCTCTATGGCTACACCTTC. It specifies CASRRDRGLYGYTF. Full variable domain (outside the CDR3, taken from reference TRBV19 and TRBJ1-2): DGGITQSPKYLFRKEGQNVTLSCEQNLNHDAMYWYRQDPGQGLRLIYYSQIVNDFQKGDIAEGYSVSREKKESFPLTVTSAQKNPTAFYLCASRRDRGLYGYTFGSGTRLTVV.

J is TRBJ2-1 and V is TRBV6-5; 9 nucleotides match TRBD1. The CDR3 spans 15 residues. Unmatched junction bases numbered 7, after V lost 6 bases and J lost 4 bases. Germline-derived CDR1 and CDR2 are MNHEY and SVGAGI. CDR3 sequence reads: CASRPTGQGYNEQFF. CDR3 nucleotides: TGTGCCAGCAGACCCACGGGACAGGGTTACAATGAGCAGTTCTTC.

The gene calls are TRBV6-6 and TRBJ2-5, with 9 bases aligning to TRBD1. In germline, CDR1 is MNHNY, CDR2 SVGAGI (reference sequence). The V and J ends lost 5 bases and 2 bases, in that order; junction bases with no gene match: 3. The CDR3 is made up of 14 amino acids. Here the CDR3 reads CASSSGTGQETQYF. Here the CDR3 DNA reads TGTGCCAGCAGTAGCGGGACAGGGCAAGAGACCCAGTACTTC.